The 27 T cell receptor beta chains below were found in one sample sequenced in a study of T-cell memory formation after mild COVID-19 (dated by TCRdb to about 2021). The method was 5' RACE. Sequencing instrument: Illumina NovaSeq 6000. TCRdb trimmed public reads at Q25 via fastp, called clones via MiXCR and kept in-frame beta chains. Each entry is one CDR3 protein sequence, shown with its most common DNA and genes. The sample includes over 50,000 distinct CDR3 sequences, with roughly a tenth observed a single time. About an eighth of the sample belongs to the ten largest clones. The sample comprised PBMCs or a T cell subset sorted from them (not recorded which). These TCRs come from an adult woman who had mild COVID-19 (a few samples of this study predate the infection). The sample titles of this study are shuffled in the database, so cell type and time point are left out; the donor was told from shared clones.

This sequence joins TRBV11-2 and TRBJ1-1; D unresolved. The CDR3 has 15 amino acids. Germline V lookup: CDR1 SGHAT, CDR2 FQNNGV. The germline V and J ends were trimmed by 2 bases and 1 base, with 11 bases remaining between them. The CDR3 nucleotides are TGTGCCAGCAGCTTAACCCGGACGGGGAACACTGAAGCTTTCTTT. It codes for CASSLTRTGNTEAFF.

The chain links TRBV29-1 to TRBJ1-2; TRBD1 is a possible D gene (6 bases). The V end was cut by 1 base, the J end by 3 bases, with 9 bases between. The V gene's germline CDR1 is SQVTM and CDR2 ANQGSEA. The CDR3 is 13 residues long. In DNA, the CDR3 is TGCAGCGTTGAAGGGACAGACCACTATGGCTACACCTTC. This codes for CSVEGTDHYGYTF.

V is TRBV5-1 and J is TRBJ2-3; 8 nucleotides match TRBD1. The germline V gene has CDR1 SGHRS and CDR2 YFSETQ. This CDR3 spans 16 amino acids. Trimming cost V 0 bases and J 4 bases; bases outside gene matches: 7. The CDR3 sequence is CASSLGVQTGADTQYF. The CDR3 nucleotides read TGCGCCAGCAGCTTGGGGGTCCAGACAGGGGCAGATACGCAGTATTTT.

There are a few counts of this clonotype. The gene calls are TRBV27 and TRBJ2-3; TRBD2 matches 7 bases. V shed 6 bases and J 9 bases; nucleotides not matched to a gene: 6. CDR3 length: 12 amino acids. Germline values: CDR1 MNHEY, CDR2 SMNVEV (reference sequence). The CDR3 DNA reads as TGTGCCAGCAGATCGGGACTATACACGCAGTATTTT. The encoded protein is CASRSGLYTQYF.

The J gene is TRBJ1-1, the V gene TRBV5-6; D is possibly TRBD1 (5 bases). The CDR3 is 13 amino acids. CDR1 SGHDT and CDR2 YYEEEE come from the germline V gene. The V end was cut by 2 bases, the J end by 4 bases, with 9 bases between. The CDR3 nucleotides read TGTGCCAGCAGCTTTCTCGGGGGCACTGAAGCTTTCTTT. It codes for CASSFLGGTEAFF.

This clonotype has ten or more counts. This chain links TRBV27 with TRBJ2-7, with D unclear. CDR3 size: 14 residues. The V gene's germline CDR1 is MNHEY and CDR2 SMNVEV (reference sequence). With 7 bases removed from V and 2 bases from J, the gap between germline ends came to 15 bases. The DNA for the CDR3 is TGTGCCAGCAAACGGAGTTCCGCAACCTACGAGCAGTACTTC. Its translation: CASKRSSATYEQYF.

In this sample, this clonotype turned up a few times. This rearrangement joins TRBV6-5 to TRBJ2-4, with D uncertain. The CDR3 length is 15 residues. The V gene's germline CDR1 is MNHEY and CDR2 SVGAGI. Deletions cut 8 bases from V and 0 bases from J, with 14 bases between. The CDR3 here is CASGVSRGAKNIQYF. In nucleotides, the CDR3 is TGTGCCAGCGGTGTCTCCCGAGGAGCCAAAAACATTCAGTACTTC.

The chain combines TRBV3-1 with TRBJ1-5; D not certain. Between the trimmed V and J ends, which lost 0 bases and 7 bases, there was a span of 7 bases. The CDR3 extends over 13 amino acids. Germline lookup yields CDR1 LGHDT and CDR2 YNNKEL (reference sequence). The CDR3 sequence: CASSQDLRQPQHF. For the CDR3, the DNA is TGTGCCAGCAGCCAAGATTTAAGACAGCCCCAGCATTTT.

This chain's CDR3 is CASSKPRVGENTEAFF. CDR3 coding DNA: TGTGCCAGCAGCAAGCCTCGGGTAGGAGAGAACACTGAAGCTTTCTTT. This chain joins TRBV21-1 and TRBJ1-1. TRBV21-1 is an annotated pseudogene. The CDR3 is made up of 16 amino acids.

There are many counts of this clonotype. The chain couples TRBV5-1 to TRBJ2-1; unclear D gene. V was clipped by 4 bases and J by 5 bases, with 13 bases between them. Germline V gene sequence: CDR1 SGHRS, CDR2 YFSETQ. The CDR3 is 14 residues long. CDR3 amino acids: CASSPQTTNNEQFF. DNA for the CDR3: TGCGCCAGCAGCCCCCAGACCACTAACAATGAGCAGTTCTTC.

This clonotype was counted many times. The rearrangement joins TRBV5-6 to TRBJ2-7; 14 nucleotides match TRBD2. Losses at the gene ends were 2 bases for V and 4 bases for J; bases not matched to a gene: 5. The V gene's germline CDR1 is SGHDT and CDR2 YYEEEE. The CDR3 sequence is 16 residues long. CDR3 nucleotide sequence: TGTGCCAGCAGCTTAGCAGGACTAGCGGGGGGATACGAGCAGTACTTC. This codes for CASSLAGLAGGYEQYF.

There are many counts of this clonotype. J is TRBJ2-7 and V is TRBV5-4, with 15 positions matching TRBD2. CDR1 SGHNT and CDR2 YYREEE come from the germline V gene (reference sequence). V trimming: 5 bases; J trimming: 2 bases; junction bases outside the gene matches: 8. This CDR3 has 17 residues. The CDR3 DNA reads TGTGCCAGCAGTCCCGGGACTAGCGGGGGGCTTACCTACGAGCAGTACTTC. It codes for CASSPGTSGGLTYEQYF.

At least ten counts were recorded for this clonotype. CDR3 in amino acids: CAHPGRNLNTGELFF. The CDR3 DNA is TGTGCCCATCCTGGGCGAAATCTGAACACCGGGGAGCTGTTTTTT. V is TRBV30 and J is TRBJ2-2; D ambiguous. The CDR3 loop spans 15 amino acids. V gave up 8 bases and J gave up 1 base, with 17 bases separating them. Germline CDR1 GTSNPN, CDR2 SVGIG (reference sequence).

This clonotype was observed at least ten times. V gene TRBV12-3 or TRBV12-4 combines with J gene TRBJ2-5; 10 bases align to TRBD2. V was pared by 8 bases and J by 2 bases, with 8 bases of the junction left unmatched. The CDR3 extends over 15 amino acids. CDR3 region: CASVLGTSVQETQYF. CDR3 nucleotide sequence: TGTGCCAGCGTCCTAGGGACTAGCGTGCAAGAGACCCAGTACTTC.

Only a few counts were recorded for this clonotype. The CDR3 reads CASSQQGWQPQHF. The CDR3 region has the DNA TGTGCCAGCAGCCAACAGGGCTGGCAGCCCCAGCATTTT. This chain uses TRBV12-3 or TRBV12-4 with TRBJ1-5; tentative D call: TRBD1 (6 bases). Trimming took 6 bases from V and 7 from J, leaving 13 bases between them. The CDR3 spans 13 residues.

The rearrangement joins TRBV10-3 to TRBJ2-3, with 14 bases aligning to TRBD2. Germline V gene data show CDR1 as ENHRY and CDR2 as SYGVKD. This CDR3 has 23 amino acids. V shed 5 bases and J 0 bases; nucleotides not matched to a gene: 22. CDR3 residues: CAISPNLGLTSGGVSPSTDTQYF. CDR3 DNA: TGTGCCATCAGTCCCAACCTGGGGCTGACTAGCGGGGGGGTAAGCCCTAGCACAGATACGCAGTATTTT.

This clonotype appeared a few times. This chain joins TRBV5-1 and TRBJ1-4; 8 nucleotides agree with TRBD1. Germline loops: CDR1 SGHRS, CDR2 YFSETQ. The junction had 9 bases not matched to a gene; V was cut back by 4 bases and J by 7 bases. The CDR3 consists of 15 residues. This chain's CDR3 is CASSGAGQGGEKLFF. DNA of the CDR3: TGCGCCAGCAGCGGGGCTGGACAGGGCGGTGAAAAACTGTTTTTT.

Only a few counts were recorded for this clonotype. V usage is TRBV7-9 and J usage is TRBJ1-4; possibly TRBD1 for D (5 bases). Germline loops: CDR1 SEHNR, CDR2 FQNEAQ (reference sequence). V gave up 3 bases and J gave up 0 bases, with 8 bases separating them. This CDR3 spans 15 amino acids. This CDR3 reads CASSFGGATNEKLFF. The CDR3 nucleotides are TGTGCCAGCAGCTTTGGGGGTGCAACTAATGAAAAACTGTTTTTT.

The V gene is TRBV20-1, the J gene TRBJ1-4; D unresolved. The germline CDR1 and CDR2 sequences are DFQATT and SNEGSKA (reference sequence). The CDR3 runs to 13 residues. Deletions cut 2 bases from V and 8 bases from J, with 12 bases between. The CDR3 nucleotides read TGCAGTGCTAGATCGGGAGGCGGGGAAAAACTGTTTTTT. Protein product: CSARSGGGEKLFF.

The sample holds a few counts of this clonotype. This chain links TRBV12-3 or TRBV12-4 with TRBJ1-1, with 7 bases fitting TRBD1. Losses at the gene ends were 4 bases for V and 5 bases for J; bases not matched to a gene: 16. This CDR3 is built from 17 residues. CDR3 nucleotides: TGTGCCAGCAGTTCGAACGCGGCACAGGGGATTGGGACTGAAGCTTTCTTT. Amino acids: CASSSNAAQGIGTEAFF.

This clonotype was detected many times. The J gene is TRBJ2-3, the V gene TRBV4-1; unclear D gene. The CDR3 covers 15 residues. Germline values: CDR1 MGHRA, CDR2 YSYEKL. The germline V and J ends were trimmed by 3 bases and 2 bases, with 12 bases remaining between them. The CDR3 spells CASSHTTLLTDTQYF. CDR3 sequence (DNA): TGCGCCAGCAGCCATACTACCCTCCTCACAGATACGCAGTATTTT.

This chain uses TRBV9 with TRBJ2-3, with TRBD2 matching over 10 bases. CDR3 length: 18 amino acids. J was trimmed by 1 base and V by 0 bases; bases with no gene match: 8. CDR1 is SGDLS and CDR2 is YYNGEE in the germline V gene. The DNA of the CDR3 is TGTGCCAGCAGCGTAGAAACTAGCGGGAATCCTGGCACAGATACGCAGTATTTT. Protein: CASSVETSGNPGTDTQYF.

This clonotype was recorded at least ten times. The genes are TRBV5-6 and TRBJ2-3, with D perhaps matching TRBD2 (5 bases). Germline CDR1 reads SGHDT; CDR2 reads YYEEEE. The CDR3 spans 16 residues. V dropped 0 bases and J dropped 0 bases, with 11 bases sitting between them. CDR3 bases: TGTGCCAGCAGCTTGGGCCGGGAAACTAGCACAGATACGCAGTATTTT. Protein: CASSLGRETSTDTQYF.

This clonotype has just a few counts. This chain connects TRBV3-1 to TRBJ2-7, with TRBD2 identical over 10 bases. The CDR3 extends over 16 amino acids. The trim removed 3 bases at V and 2 bases at J, leaving 7 bases unmatched. Germline V gene lookup returns CDR1 LGHDT and CDR2 YNNKEL (reference sequence). The CDR3 DNA is TGTGCCAGCAGCCAGAACATAGCGGGGGGCGCCTACGAGCAGTACTTC. Translating gives CASSQNIAGGAYEQYF.

The CDR3 DNA is TGTGCCAGCATCCAACGCCGGGGGGGCACAGATACGCAGTATTTT. This sequence encodes CASIQRRGGTDTQYF. This rearrangement joins TRBV7-9 to TRBJ2-3; 7 bases align to TRBD2. CDR3 length equals 15 residues. Germline V gene sequence: CDR1 SEHNR, CDR2 FQNEAQ (reference sequence). Trimming at V came to 7 bases and at J to 1 base, leaving 8 bases not matched to a gene.

This clonotype was seen repeatedly, ten times or more. The chain employs TRBV15 and TRBJ2-1; no clear D gene. Trimming removed 0 bases at V and 5 bases at J, with 14 bases between. Germline CDR1 and CDR2: LNHNV and YYDKDF (reference sequence). The CDR3 is 16 amino acids. CDR3 region: CATSRELADGNNEQFF. CDR3 sequence (DNA): TGTGCCACCAGCAGAGAATTGGCGGATGGGAACAATGAGCAGTTCTTC.

This clonotype occurred a few times. The V call is TRBV20-1, the J call TRBJ1-5; D possibly corresponds to TRBD1 (5 bases). CDR1 is DFQATT, CDR2 SNEGSKA, per germline (reference sequence). The CDR3 sequence is 15 residues long. The ends were cut back, 3 bases at V and 3 bases at J, with 15 bases in the middle. In DNA, the CDR3 is TGCAGTGCTAGCGGGGGGGGGACCGTCAATCAGCCCCAGCATTTT. Translated, it gives CSASGGGTVNQPQHF.